This T cell receptor beta chain came from a study of patients and donors after allogeneic stem cell transplantation. In TCRdb, the RT-PCR reads were re-called with MiXCR into one record per CDR3 protein. The data contain 800,000 to 1,000,000 distinct CDR3 sequences, roughly 18% of them seen just once; the ten biggest clones take up around 6%. This clonotype was recorded many times. The CDR3 totals 15 residues. V trimming: 3 bases; J trimming: 4 bases; junction bases outside the gene matches: 5. The V call is TRBV12-3 or TRBV12-4, the J call TRBJ2-3, with 9 bases matching TRBD2. Input material: blood, either unsorted or a sorted T cell fraction (not recorded which). The receptor comes from a human donor who was either an allogeneic HSCT recipient or a stem cell or donor lymphocyte infusion donor (not recorded which). It is not recorded whose cells these are; they may come from a transplant donor. CDR3 residues: CASSFYSGSADTQYF. CDR3 sequence (DNA): TGTGCCAGCAGTTTTTATAGCGGGAGCGCAGATACGCAGTATTTT.